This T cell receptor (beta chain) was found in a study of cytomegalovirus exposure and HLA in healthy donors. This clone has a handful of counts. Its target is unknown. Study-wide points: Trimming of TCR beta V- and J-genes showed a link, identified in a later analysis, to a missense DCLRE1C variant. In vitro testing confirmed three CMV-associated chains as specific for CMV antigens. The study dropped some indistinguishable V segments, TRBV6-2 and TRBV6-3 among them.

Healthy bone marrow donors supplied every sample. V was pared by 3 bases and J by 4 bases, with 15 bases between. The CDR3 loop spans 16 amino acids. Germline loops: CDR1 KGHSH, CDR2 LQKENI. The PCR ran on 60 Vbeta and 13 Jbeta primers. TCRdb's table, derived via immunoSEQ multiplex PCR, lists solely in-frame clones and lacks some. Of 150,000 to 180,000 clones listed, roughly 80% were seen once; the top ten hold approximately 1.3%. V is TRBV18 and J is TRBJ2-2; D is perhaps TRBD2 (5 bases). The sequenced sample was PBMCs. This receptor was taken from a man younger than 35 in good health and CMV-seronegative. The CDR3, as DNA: TGTGCCAGCTCACCTATGGTGGGGAGTGCCACCGGGGAGCTGTTTTTT. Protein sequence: CASSPMVGSATGELFF.